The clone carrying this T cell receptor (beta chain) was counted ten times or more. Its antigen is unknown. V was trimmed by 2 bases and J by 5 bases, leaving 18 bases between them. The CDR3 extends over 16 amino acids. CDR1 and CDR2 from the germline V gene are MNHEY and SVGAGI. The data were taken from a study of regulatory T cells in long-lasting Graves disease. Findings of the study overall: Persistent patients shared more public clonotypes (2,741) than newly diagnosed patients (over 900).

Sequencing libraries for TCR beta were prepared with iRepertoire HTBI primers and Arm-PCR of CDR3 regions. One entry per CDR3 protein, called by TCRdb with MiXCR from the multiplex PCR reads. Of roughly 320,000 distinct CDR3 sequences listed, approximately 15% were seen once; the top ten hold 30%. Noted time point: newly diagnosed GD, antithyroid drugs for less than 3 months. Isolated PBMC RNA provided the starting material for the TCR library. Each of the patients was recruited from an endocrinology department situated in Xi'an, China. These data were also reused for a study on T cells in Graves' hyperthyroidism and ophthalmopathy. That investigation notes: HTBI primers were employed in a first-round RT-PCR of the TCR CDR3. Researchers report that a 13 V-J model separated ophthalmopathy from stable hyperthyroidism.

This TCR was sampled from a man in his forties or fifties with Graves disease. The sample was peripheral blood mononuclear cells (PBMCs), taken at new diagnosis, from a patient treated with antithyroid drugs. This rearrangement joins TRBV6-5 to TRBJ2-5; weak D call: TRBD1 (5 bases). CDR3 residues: CASSYGARPSRETQYF. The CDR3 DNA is TGTGCCAGCAGTTACGGGGCGCGTCCGTCGAGGGAGACCCAGTACTTC.